This entry lists 28 T cell receptor beta chains sequenced from one sample in a study of CD8 T cells in Susac syndrome. cDNA came from approximately 0.5 to 1 ug RNA primed by random hexamers. A single record per CDR3 protein comes from TCRdb applying MiXCR to the immunoSEQ multiplex PCR reads. The sample yields 65,000 to 80,000 distinct CDR3 sequences, 91% seen once. The material sequenced was CD8+ T cells from PBMCs. These receptors were collected from a human donor with multiple sclerosis.

The V gene is TRBV24-1, the J gene TRBJ1-4, with a possible D match to TRBD1 (6 bases). CDR3 length equals 13 residues. V shed 8 bases and J shed 6 bases, with 12 bases lying between them. From germline, CDR1 is KGHDR and CDR2 SFDVKD. The CDR3 loop reads CATTGGPDEKLFF. The CDR3 DNA reads TGTGCCACCACCGGGGGGCCGGATGAAAAACTGTTTTTT.

The chain couples TRBV7-6 to TRBJ1-1; TRBD1 matches 8 bases. The CDR3 sequence is 16 residues long. Per the germline V gene, CDR1 is SGHVS and CDR2 is FNYEAQ. V dropped 3 bases and J dropped 1; count of bases not matched to a gene: 7. The DNA for the CDR3 is TGTGCCAGCAGCTTTGGACAGGGTGGGGGGAACACTGAAGCTTTCTTT. Translating it yields CASSFGQGGGNTEAFF.

The V gene is TRBV20-1, the J gene TRBJ2-1, with 14 bases fitting TRBD2. The CDR3 has 16 amino acids. The junction had 6 bases not matched to a gene; V was cut back by 3 bases and J by 5 bases. The germline V gene encodes CDR1 DFQATT and CDR2 SNEGSKA (reference sequence). CDR3 coding DNA: TGCAGTGCTAGGGGACTAGCGGGAGCTCTTAACAATGAGCAGTTCTTC. It is translated as CSARGLAGALNNEQFF.

The gene calls are TRBV20-1 and TRBJ1-1, with 7 bases matching TRBD1. Germline-derived CDR1 and CDR2 are DFQATT and SNEGSKA (reference sequence). Trimming took 0 bases from V and 5 from J; bases not matched to a gene: 6. This CDR3 spans 14 amino acids. The chain's CDR3 is CSARDQGVRTEAFF. The CDR3 nucleotides are TGCAGTGCTAGAGATCAGGGGGTGCGGACTGAAGCTTTCTTT.

This clonotype has only one observation. V is TRBV7-2 and J is TRBJ2-7, with 12 bases that match TRBD2. The CDR3 is 18 amino acids. From germline, CDR1 is SGHTA and CDR2 FQGNSA. V lost 5 bases to trimming and J lost 3 bases; unmatched junction nucleotides: 14. CDR3: CASSPQLAGGPSNYEQYF. CDR3 bases: TGTGCCAGCAGCCCCCAACTAGCGGGAGGTCCTTCAAACTACGAGCAGTACTTC. The variable domain in full, completed from reference TRBV7-2 and TRBJ2-7, reads GAGVSQSPSNKVTEKGKDVELRCDPISGHTALYWYRQSLGQGLEFLIYFQGNSAPDKSGLPSDRFSAERTGGSVSTLTIQRTQQEDSAVYLCASSPQLAGGPSNYEQYFGPGTRLTVT.

The rearrangement links TRBV9 to TRBJ2-3; no clear D. Trimming left V 3 bases short and J 2 bases short, with 7 bases between. CDR1 is SGDLS, CDR2 YYNGEE, per germline. CDR3 length: 13 residues. Here the CDR3 reads CASSALTTDTQYF. Here the CDR3 DNA reads TGTGCCAGCAGCGCCCTCACCACAGATACGCAGTATTTT.

The chain joins TRBV7-9 to TRBJ2-5; perhaps TRBD2 as D (5 bases). V lost 5 bases, J lost 2 bases, and 12 bases lay in between. Looked up from germline, CDR1 is SEHNR and CDR2 is FQNEAQ (reference sequence). The CDR3 sequence is 14 residues long. The CDR3: CASSKREVQETQYF. In DNA form, the CDR3 reads TGTGCCAGCAGCAAACGGGAAGTTCAAGAGACCCAGTACTTC.

This chain joins TRBV6-6 and TRBJ2-5; TRBD1 might be the D (6 bases). Per germline, CDR1 MNHNY and CDR2 SVGAGI (reference sequence). The CDR3 length is 13 residues. V was pared by 3 bases and J by 3 bases, with 8 bases between. The CDR3 nucleotides are TGTGCCAGCAGTTATCGGACAGAAGAGACCCAGTACTTC. Protein product: CASSYRTEETQYF.

The V and J genes are TRBV6-2 or TRBV6-3 and TRBJ2-5; a possible D gene is TRBD2 (7 bases). The CDR3 length is 14 residues. Germline assignment: CDR1 MNHEY and CDR2 SVGEGT. V lost 7 bases, J lost 5 bases, and 17 bases lay in between. CDR3 region: CASTDGGREETQYF. CDR3 sequence (DNA): TGTGCCAGCACCGACGGGGGGCGGGAGGAGACCCAGTACTTC.

The V gene is TRBV5-4, the J gene TRBJ1-4; no clear D. The CDR3 has 14 residues. The germline V gene has CDR1 SGHNT and CDR2 YYREEE (reference sequence). Trimming took 2 bases from V and 6 from J, leaving 11 bases between them. For the CDR3, the DNA is TGTGCCAGCAGCTTAGGAGGGCGGGATGAAAAACTGTTTTTT. It is translated as CASSLGGRDEKLFF.

The count of this clonotype is one. V is TRBV7-8 and J is TRBJ1-1, with D hard to call. Trimming stripped 3 bases from V and 1 base from J, with 12 bases between. The CDR3 covers 15 residues. The germline CDR1 and CDR2 sequences are SGHVS and FQNEAQ. The DNA for the CDR3 is TGTGCCAGCAGCTTTTTAGTGCAGAAGAACACTGAAGCTTTCTTT. Translated: CASSFLVQKNTEAFF.

The V call is TRBV7-6, the J call TRBJ2-1; the D is unclear. There are 14 residues in the CDR3. The germline gives CDR1 SGHVS, CDR2 FNYEAQ. Trimming shortened V by 5 bases and J by 2 bases, and 10 bases separated the two germline ends. The CDR3 reads CASSLGHPYNEQFF. The CDR3 region has the DNA TGTGCCAGCAGCCTCGGCCACCCCTACAATGAGCAGTTCTTC.

V gene TRBV25-1 combines with J gene TRBJ2-5; the D gene is possibly TRBD2 (6 bases). The CDR3 contains 15 residues. Germline values: CDR1 MGHDK, CDR2 SYGVNS. V was trimmed by 0 bases and J by 2 bases, leaving 10 bases between them. The CDR3 reads CASSEYGTPQETQYF. Written as DNA, the CDR3 is TGTGCCAGCAGTGAATATGGGACTCCTCAAGAGACCCAGTACTTC.

V gene TRBV27 combines with J gene TRBJ2-5, with TRBD1 matching 8 bases. Germline assignment: CDR1 MNHEY and CDR2 SMNVEV (reference sequence). Trimming cost V 3 bases and J 2 bases; bases outside gene matches: 5. The CDR3 runs to 15 residues. The CDR3 sequence: CASSLGTGFQETQYF. Here the CDR3 DNA reads TGTGCCAGCAGTTTGGGGACAGGTTTTCAAGAGACCCAGTACTTC.

This chain links TRBV6-2 or TRBV6-3 with TRBJ1-1; D is possibly TRBD1 (5 bases). The CDR3 is 15 residues long. Germline loops: CDR1 MNHEY, CDR2 SVGEGT. Trimming cost V 7 bases and J 7 bases, with 22 bases left between them. The CDR3, as DNA: TGTGCCAGCACTCAGCCCCCCCTGACAGCGAATGAAGCTTTCTTT. This codes for CASTQPPLTANEAFF.

The CDR3 loop is CASSHGRNRVKEQFF. CDR3 DNA: TGTGCCAGCAGTCACGGACGAAACAGGGTTAAGGAGCAGTTCTTC. The chain has TRBV13 and TRBJ2-1, with D maybe TRBD1 (6 bases). Germline CDR1 is PRHDT and CDR2 is FYEKMQ (reference sequence). The CDR3 spans 15 residues. V was cut by 6 bases and J by 10 bases, with 22 bases left in between.

The J gene is TRBJ2-7, the V gene TRBV19; D tentatively reads TRBD1 or TRBD2 (5 bases each). V was shortened by 6 bases and J by 1 base, with 19 bases between the two germline ends. Germline CDR1 and CDR2: LNHDA and SQIVND (reference sequence). The CDR3 contains 16 residues. The CDR3 DNA follows: TGTGCCAGTAGCCTTGGGACCGACGAATTATCCTACGAGCAGTACTTC. It specifies CASSLGTDELSYEQYF.

This clonotype was seen just once. The chain uses TRBV12-3 or TRBV12-4 and TRBJ2-7, with TRBD2 matching over 13 bases. V trimming: 7 bases; J trimming: 3 bases; junction bases outside the gene matches: 12. The CDR3 extends over 17 amino acids. The CDR3, as DNA: TGTGCCAGCACCCCCCCGGGACTAGCGGGGAGACTCTACGAGCAGTACTTC. Protein product: CASTPPGLAGRLYEQYF.

The rearrangement uses TRBV4-1 and TRBJ1-4, with D unclear. The CDR3 spans 15 residues. V gave up 4 bases and J gave up 0 bases, with 9 bases separating them. Germline lookup yields CDR1 MGHRA and CDR2 YSYEKL. CDR3 region: CASSRLFATNEKLFF. The CDR3 DNA is TGCGCCAGCAGCCGGTTATTTGCAACTAATGAAAAACTGTTTTTT.

V gene TRBV5-6 combines with J gene TRBJ1-2; tentative D call: TRBD1 (5 bases). The germline V gene has CDR1 SGHDT and CDR2 YYEEEE. This CDR3 spans 16 amino acids. With 1 base removed from V and 3 bases from J, the gap between germline ends came to 16 bases. CDR3 amino acids: CASSLNYGGGDYGYTF. In DNA, the CDR3 is TGTGCCAGCAGCTTGAATTACGGGGGTGGCGACTATGGCTACACCTTC.

There are a few counts of this clonotype. The chain carries TRBV9 and TRBJ2-1; D gene unclear. The germline V and J ends were trimmed by 3 bases and 5 bases, with 3 bases remaining between them. Germline assignment: CDR1 SGDLS and CDR2 YYNGEE. The CDR3 covers 11 residues. The CDR3 loop reads CASSANNEQFF. The CDR3 DNA reads TGTGCCAGCAGCGCTAACAATGAGCAGTTCTTC.

V usage is TRBV30 and J usage is TRBJ2-5; TRBD2 agrees at 8 bases. Germline V gives CDR1 GTSNPN, CDR2 SVGIG (reference sequence). V trimming: 2 bases; J trimming: 4 bases; junction bases outside the gene matches: 3. CDR3 length equals 13 residues. The CDR3 protein is CAWSWTSRETQYF. The CDR3 DNA is TGTGCCTGGAGTTGGACTAGCCGAGAGACCCAGTACTTC.

This clonotype was counted once. The rearrangement uses TRBV4-1 and TRBJ2-2; 9 positions match TRBD1. The CDR3 length is 17 residues. Losses at the gene ends were 3 bases for V and 3 bases for J; bases not matched to a gene: 8. The germline CDR1 and CDR2 sequences are MGHRA and YSYEKL. This chain's CDR3 is CASSQPYRTGDTGELFF. The CDR3 bases are TGCGCCAGCAGCCAGCCTTACCGGACAGGGGACACCGGGGAGCTGTTTTTT.

The chain has TRBV12-3 or TRBV12-4 and TRBJ2-3, with D perhaps TRBD2 (6 bases). The CDR3 consists of 15 residues. Trimming removed 3 bases at V and 2 bases at J, with 12 bases between. Here the CDR3 DNA reads TGTGCCAGCAGTTTTGGGGGGACTTACACAGATACGCAGTATTTT. Amino acids: CASSFGGTYTDTQYF.

The table lists this clonotype with a count of one. This chain connects TRBV12-3 or TRBV12-4 to TRBJ2-2; maybe TRBD2 (6 bases). V lost 3 bases and J lost 0, with 11 bases in between. The CDR3 loop spans 16 amino acids. The CDR3 nucleotides read TGTGCCAGCAGTTTTCCGGGAGTCGCGAACACCGGGGAGCTGTTTTTT. This translates into CASSFPGVANTGELFF.

The chain is built from TRBV19 and TRBJ2-5; 7 nucleotides line up with TRBD1. J was trimmed by 2 bases and V by 8 bases; bases with no gene match: 2. CDR3 length equals 12 residues. Germline CDR1 LNHDA, CDR2 SQIVND (reference sequence). The CDR3 reads CASGDSQETQYF. The CDR3 DNA sequence: TGTGCCAGTGGGGACAGTCAAGAGACCCAGTACTTC.

This chain uses TRBV6-2 or TRBV6-3 with TRBJ2-7; 11 bases are a match to TRBD2. The V gene end was trimmed by 8 bases and the J gene end by 2 bases; junction bases not matched to a gene: 8. The CDR3 has 15 residues. Germline V gene lookup returns CDR1 MNHEY and CDR2 SVGEGT. CDR3 amino acids: CASVFLAGGPYEQYF. The CDR3 coding sequence is TGTGCCAGCGTCTTCCTAGCGGGAGGCCCCTACGAGCAGTACTTC.

The chain uses TRBV6-1 and TRBJ2-5; 11 nucleotides match TRBD2. This CDR3 contains 15 residues. J gave up 2 bases and V 6 bases, and 5 bases lay outside the gene matches. Per the germline V gene, CDR1 is MNHNS and CDR2 is SASEGT. CDR3 protein: CASSFLAGGQETQYF. As DNA, the CDR3 is TGTGCCAGCAGCTTTCTAGCGGGGGGACAAGAGACCCAGTACTTC.